This record covers a single T cell receptor beta chain. This sample was taken from a study of shared clonotypes between healthy human individuals. In the study overall: Three CD4 naive, three CD4 memory, two CD8 naive and one CD8 memory plate were used per donor.

Memory CD4+ cells were the fraction left after CD45RA+ naive selection. V gave up 4 bases and J gave up 4 bases, with 13 bases separating them. The germline V gene has CDR1 MNHNS and CDR2 SASEGT. The CDR3 is made up of 14 amino acids. Profiled with immunoSEQ multiplex PCR; TCRdb holds only in-frame clones, not every one. This table has approximately 500,000 clones, about 96% appearing once. The sequence was obtained from a woman in her twenties or thirties in good health. The chain joins TRBV6-1 to TRBJ1-1; D unclear. The sequenced material came from naive CD4+ T cells sorted from blood. Subset given: CD45RA+ positively selected. The CDR3 region has the DNA TGTGCCAGCAGTGTGGAGGCGGGAACCACTGAAGCTTTCTTT. It yields the protein CASSVEAGTTEAFF.